This passage covers 10 T cell receptor beta chains from one sample sequenced in a study of blood T cell repertoires in COVID-19. Assay used: immunoSEQ multiplex PCR; TCRdb lists only in-frame clones, some missing. There are roughly 38,000 clones in the sample; more than 85% occur only once, and 2.2% lies in the top ten. The sample was peripheral blood. These receptors were taken from a man over 45 with active COVID-19.

The chain combines TRBV30 with TRBJ2-5; D unclear. CDR1 and CDR2 from the germline V gene are GTSNPN and SVGIG (reference sequence). The CDR3 is 15 residues long. V dropped 4 bases and J dropped 3 bases, with 18 bases sitting between them. The CDR3 reads CAWNSVSASEETQYF. The CDR3 nucleotides are TGTGCCTGGAATTCCGTGTCCGCCTCGGAAGAGACCCAGTACTTC.

CDR3 bases: TGTGCCTGGAGTGACTACGACCCTGCAGCCGAGCAGTACTTC. Amino acids: CAWSDYDPAAEQYF. This sequence joins TRBV30 and TRBJ2-7, with no clear D. The germline gives CDR1 GTSNPN, CDR2 SVGIG (reference sequence). Trimming took off 1 base at V and 6 bases at J, with 16 bases between the two ends. CDR3 length equals 14 residues.

This clone was detected once. J is TRBJ2-3 and V is TRBV5-1, with TRBD2 matching over 10 bases. Germline CDR1 and CDR2: SGHRS and YFSETQ. This CDR3 has 14 residues. After removal of 7 bases from V and 0 bases from J, the junction contained 2 bases not matched to a gene. CDR3 residues: CASGLAASTDTQYF. Written as DNA, the CDR3 is TGCGCCAGCGGACTAGCGGCTAGCACAGATACGCAGTATTTT.

The chain is built from TRBV19 and TRBJ1-4, with D possibly matching TRBD1 (6 bases). This CDR3 has 18 residues. V was trimmed by 3 bases and J by 0 bases, leaving 17 bases between them. The germline V gene has CDR1 LNHDA and CDR2 SQIVND (reference sequence). The CDR3 is CASSIDLRQATTNEKLFF. The CDR3 nucleotides read TGTGCCAGTAGTATCGACTTGCGACAGGCAACAACTAATGAAAAACTGTTTTTT.

This chain connects TRBV14 to TRBJ2-5; D call uncertain. Trimming left V 3 bases short and J 7 bases short, with 12 bases between. CDR1 is SGHDN and CDR2 is FVKESK in the germline V gene. The CDR3 runs to 13 residues. In nucleotides, the CDR3 is TGTGCCAGCAGCCATGCAGGAATGGGGACCCAGTACTTC. Translated: CASSHAGMGTQYF.

This chain connects TRBV19 to TRBJ1-5, with no clear D. The V gene lost 5 bases and the J gene lost 3 bases, with 14 bases spanning the gap. The CDR3 extends over 15 amino acids. Germline CDR1 is LNHDA and CDR2 is SQIVND (reference sequence). The DNA for the CDR3 is TGTGCCAGTAGTCCGAGGCTTTTGGACAATCAGCCCCAGCATTTT. Its protein is CASSPRLLDNQPQHF.

The genes are TRBV6-5 and TRBJ2-6; D is perhaps TRBD2 (6 bases). Germline V CDR1 and CDR2: MNHEY, SVGAGI. V lost 2 bases and J 1 base, leaving 6 bases between the germline ends. This CDR3 contains 15 residues. Here the CDR3 reads CASSYGGSGANVLTF. The CDR3 DNA reads TGTGCCAGCAGTTACGGGGGGTCTGGGGCCAACGTCCTGACTTTC.

This rearrangement joins TRBV5-1 to TRBJ1-6; tentative D call: TRBD1 (5 bases). The V and J ends lost 0 bases and 10 bases respectively, with 17 bases between them. The germline V gene encodes CDR1 SGHRS and CDR2 YFSETQ. The CDR3 is 16 residues long. CDR3 nucleotides: TGCGCCAGCAGCTTGGAAGGCAGTGAAAGGGGATCACCCCTCCACTTT. Translation gives CASSLEGSERGSPLHF.

This clone was detected once. V gene TRBV7-8 combines with J gene TRBJ2-5, with 11 nucleotides matching TRBD2. Germline CDR1 SGHVS, CDR2 FQNEAQ. Trimming removed 3 bases from V and 4 bases from J; junction bases left unmatched: 4. The length of the CDR3 is 15 residues. The CDR3 spells CASSLGTSGGETQYF. The CDR3 DNA is TGTGCCAGCAGCTTGGGTACTAGCGGGGGAGAGACCCAGTACTTC. The entire variable domain, with the rest obtained from reference TRBV7-8 and TRBJ2-5, is as follows: GAGVSQSPRYKVAKRGQDVALRCDPISGHVSLFWYQQALGQGPEFLTYFQNEAQLDKSGLPSDRFFAERPEGSVSTLKIQRTQQEDSAVYLCASSLGTSGGETQYFGPGTRLLVL.

The J gene is TRBJ2-1, the V gene TRBV15, with 12 nucleotides matching TRBD2. The germline gives CDR1 LNHNV, CDR2 YYDKDF (reference sequence). CDR3 length: 16 residues. V dropped 8 bases and J dropped 9; count of bases not matched to a gene: 14. CDR3: CATSRPTSGSNGEQFF. The CDR3 DNA reads as TGTGCCACCTCCCGGCCGACTAGCGGGAGTAACGGTGAGCAGTTCTTC. Together with reference TRBV15 and TRBJ2-1, the CDR3 gives the full variable domain: DAMVIQNPRYQVTQFGKPVTLSCSQTLNHNVMYWYQQKSSQAPKLLFHYYDKDFNNEADTPDNFQSRRPNTSFCFLDIRSPGLGDTAMYLCATSRPTSGSNGEQFFGPGTRLTVL.